The rows below give T cell receptor beta chains drawn from one sample of a study of relationships among human T cell subsets. One entry per CDR3 protein, called by TCRdb with MiXCR from the multiplex PCR reads. This table holds thousands of distinct CDR3 sequences, roughly 54% found once. Sequencing was carried out using memory T cells sorted from blood. These receptors were taken from a man aged 40-55 years in good health. CDR3s include the opening cysteine and the closing phenylalanine or tryptophan. The D gene is left open where the match is weak. Clone size is not always given. Where it is, it says once, few, many or a class for expanded clones.

j_gene,v_gene,d_gene,abundance,CDR3aa,CDR3nt
TRBJ1-1,TRBV28,NA,few,CASSLRLGAFF,TGTGCCAGCAGTTTGCGGCTGGGGGCTTTCTTT
TRBJ2-1,TRBV24-1,TRBD1,once,CATSEGRTGSDNEQFF,TGTGCCACCAGTGAAGGAAGGACAGGGAGCGACAATGAGCAGTTCTTC
TRBJ2-3,TRBV20-1,NA,NA,CSARDLGTGNPDTQYF,TGCAGTGCTAGAGATCTCGGTACGGGCAATCCAGATACGCAGTATTTT
TRBJ2-7,TRBV6-6,TRBD1,NA,CASSYGTGAYEQYF,TGTGCCAGCAGTTACGGGACAGGGGCCTACGAGCAGTACTTC
TRBJ2-4,TRBV11-2,NA,NA,CASRSGDRNIQYF,TGTGCCAGCAGGAGCGGGGACAGAAACATTCAGTACTTC
TRBJ2-3,TRBV6-1,NA,NA,CASSIQGAPDTQYF,TGTGCCAGCAGCATACAGGGCGCCCCGGATACGCAGTATTTT
TRBJ1-1,TRBV27,NA,NA,CASSPATIGADTEAFF,TGTGCCAGCAGTCCAGCGACGATTGGGGCGGACACTGAAGCTTTCTTT
TRBJ2-1,TRBV11-2,NA,NA,CASSFGGFGEQFF,TGTGCCAGCAGCTTCGGGGGTTTCGGTGAGCAGTTCTTC
TRBJ1-1,TRBV18,NA,NA,CASSPQPIRNTEAFF,TGTGCCAGCTCACCACAGCCTATAAGGAACACTGAAGCTTTCTTT
TRBJ1-2,TRBV20-1,NA,once,CSADVQMGYYGYTF,TGCAGTGCCGATGTCCAAATGGGATACTATGGCTACACCTTC
TRBJ2-1,TRBV27,NA,few,CASSPLVSSYNEQFF,TGTGCCAGCAGTCCGCTTGTTAGCTCCTACAATGAGCAGTTCTTC
TRBJ2-7,TRBV4-1,NA,NA,CANSQEASTYEQYF,TGCGCCAACAGCCAAGAGGCATCCACCTACGAGCAGTACTTC
TRBJ1-6,TRBV11-2,NA,NA,CASSLNQQNNSPLHF,TGTGCCAGCAGCTTAAATCAACAAAATAATTCACCCCTCCACTTT
TRBJ2-1,TRBV11-2,NA,NA,CASSSGGVSYNEQFF,TGTGCCAGTTCCTCGGGCGGGGTCTCCTACAATGAGCAGTTCTTC
TRBJ1-2,TRBV6-1,TRBD1,NA,CASTRTGNYGYTF,TGTGCCAGCACCAGGACAGGCAACTATGGCTACACCTTC
TRBJ1-1,TRBV28,TRBD1,NA,CASRSGQRNTEAFF,TGTGCCAGCAGGTCGGGACAGAGGAACACTGAAGCTTTCTTT
TRBJ2-1,TRBV7-9,NA,NA,CASSRRDNEQFF,TGTGCCAGCAGTCGCCGGGACAATGAGCAGTTCTTC
TRBJ1-5,TRBV2,TRBD1,NA,CASTDRGVNQPQHF,TGTGCCAGCACGGACAGGGGGGTAAATCAGCCCCAGCATTTT
TRBJ2-6,TRBV20-1,NA,NA,CSASVQRSGANVLTF,TGCAGTGCTAGCGTCCAGAGATCTGGGGCCAACGTCCTGACTTTC
TRBJ1-1,TRBV11-3,TRBD1,NA,CASSAGQGEANTEAFF,TGTGCCAGCAGCGCGGGACAGGGGGAGGCGAACACTGAAGCTTTCTTT
TRBJ2-3,TRBV12-3/TRBV12-4,NA,NA,CASRGREPDTDTQYF,TGTGCCAGTAGGGGACGGGAGCCAGACACAGATACGCAGTATTTT
TRBJ1-5,TRBV6-6,NA,few,CASKTSATGLNQPQHF,TGTGCCAGCAAGACTTCCGCCACAGGACTCAATCAGCCCCAGCATTTT
TRBJ1-5,TRBV27,NA,NA,CASSSDGPLPQHF,TGTGCCAGCAGTTCGGACGGCCCTTTGCCCCAGCATTTT
TRBJ2-3,TRBV2,NA,few,CASGGTANTDTQYF,TGTGCCAGCGGGGGGACAGCTAACACAGATACGCAGTATTTT
TRBJ2-1,TRBV28,NA,NA,CASKPRDAISYNEQFF,TGTGCCAGCAAACCCCGGGACGCCATCTCCTACAATGAGCAGTTCTTC
TRBJ1-2,TRBV6-5,NA,once,CASRPTSAAAYTF,TGTGCCAGCAGACCTACGTCGGCGGCCGCCTACACCTTC
TRBJ2-7,TRBV10-3,TRBD2,NA,CAITRREGQDEQYF,TGTGCCATTACTCGGCGGGAGGGCCAGGACGAGCAGTACTTC
TRBJ1-5,TRBV2,NA,NA,CASKWGTETGQPQHF,TGTGCCAGCAAATGGGGGACGGAAACGGGTCAGCCCCAGCATTTT
TRBJ2-3,TRBV7-9,NA,NA,CASSAVTDTQYF,TGTGCCAGCAGCGCAGTTACAGATACGCAGTATTTT
TRBJ2-4,TRBV6-1,NA,NA,CASSDSNIQYF,TGTGCCAGCAGCGACAGTAACATTCAGTACTTC
TRBJ2-3,TRBV11-2,NA,few,CASSLDQTDTQYF,TGTGCCAGCAGCTTAGATCAAACAGATACGCAGTATTTT
TRBJ2-4,TRBV28,TRBD1,NA,CASSLTAGTGLGIQYF,TGTGCCAGCAGTTTAACCGCCGGGACAGGGTTAGGCATTCAGTACTTC
TRBJ2-3,TRBV11-3,TRBD2,NA,CASSRGRGPGDTQYF,TGTGCCAGCAGCCGCGGGAGGGGCCCAGGAGATACGCAGTATTTT
TRBJ2-7,TRBV2,TRBD2,once,CASRREGGTYEQYF,TGTGCCAGCAGAAGGGAGGGAGGGACCTACGAGCAGTACTTC
TRBJ2-7,TRBV29-1,TRBD2,NA,CSARASGNYEQYF,TGCAGCGCCCGGGCTAGCGGGAATTACGAGCAGTACTTC
TRBJ2-3,TRBV6-6,NA,few,CASSYVRGTSTDTQYF,TGTGCCAGCAGTTACGTCCGGGGGACTAGCACAGATACGCAGTATTTT
TRBJ2-5,TRBV11-2,NA,NA,CASSRPEGLGETQYF,TGTGCCAGCAGCCGGCCGGAAGGGCTGGGGGAGACCCAGTACTTC
TRBJ2-5,TRBV29-1,NA,few,CSAAQGQGETQYF,TGCAGCGCAGCGCAGGGCCAGGGAGAGACCCAGTACTTC
TRBJ1-5,TRBV19,NA,NA,CASSIIGIGQSNQPQHF,TGTGCCAGTAGTATTATCGGAATTGGACAGAGCAATCAGCCCCAGCATTTT
TRBJ2-6,TRBV5-4,NA,medium-sized,CASSLVGSGANVLTF,TGCGCCAGCAGCTTGGTAGGGTCTGGGGCCAACGTCCTGACTTTC
TRBJ2-1,TRBV12-3/TRBV12-4,NA,NA,CASRLIREQFF,TGTGCCAGCCGCTTAATTCGGGAGCAGTTCTTC
TRBJ1-6,TRBV5-5,TRBD1,NA,CASSPDRGNSPLHF,TGTGCCAGCAGCCCGGACAGGGGTAATTCACCCCTCCACTTT
TRBJ1-2,TRBV12-3/TRBV12-4,NA,once,CASSLDGNHYGYTF,TGTGCCAGCAGCCTGGACGGGAACCACTATGGCTACACCTTC
TRBJ2-2,TRBV19,TRBD2,NA,CASSPSGTSGAGELFF,TGTGCCAGTAGTCCATCCGGGACTAGCGGTGCCGGGGAGCTGTTTTTT
TRBJ1-1,TRBV30,NA,NA,CAWSDWMLATNTEAFF,TGTGCCTGGAGTGACTGGATGTTAGCGACGAACACTGAAGCTTTCTTT